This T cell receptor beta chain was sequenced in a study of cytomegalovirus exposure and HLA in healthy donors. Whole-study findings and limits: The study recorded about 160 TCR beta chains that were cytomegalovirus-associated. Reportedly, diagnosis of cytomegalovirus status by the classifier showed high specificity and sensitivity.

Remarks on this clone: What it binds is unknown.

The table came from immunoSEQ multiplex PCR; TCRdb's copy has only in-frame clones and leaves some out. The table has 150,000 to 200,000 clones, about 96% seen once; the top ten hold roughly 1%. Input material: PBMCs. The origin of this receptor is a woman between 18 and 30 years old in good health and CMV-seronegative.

DNA for the CDR3: TGTGCCAGCAGCTTTAGCGGGGTTGAACTGTTTTTT. It yields the protein CASSFSGVELFF. The chain combines TRBV11-2 with TRBJ1-4; D is unclear. Germline V lookup: CDR1 SGHAT, CDR2 FQNNGV. Trimming removed 3 bases at V and 12 bases at J, with 11 bases between. There are 12 residues in the CDR3.